This T cell receptor beta chain appears in the sequencing data of a study of technical replicates of blood from several donors. Assay: immunoSEQ multiplex PCR; the TCRdb copy retains only in-frame clones and omits some. The sample holds more than 60,000 clones, 95% seen once. V dropped 4 bases and J dropped 7; count of bases not matched to a gene: 14. Per the germline V gene, CDR1 is SEHNR and CDR2 is FQNEAQ (reference sequence). The length of the CDR3 is 16 residues. The receptor was isolated from a human donor in good health. The sample taken for sequencing was T cells isolated from PBMCs. V gene TRBV7-9 combines with J gene TRBJ2-7, with 9 bases lining up with TRBD1. Written as DNA, the CDR3 is TGTGCCAGCAGCTCACCGGTGGGGACAGGGATGAGTGAGCAGTACTTC. It translates to CASSSPVGTGMSEQYF.